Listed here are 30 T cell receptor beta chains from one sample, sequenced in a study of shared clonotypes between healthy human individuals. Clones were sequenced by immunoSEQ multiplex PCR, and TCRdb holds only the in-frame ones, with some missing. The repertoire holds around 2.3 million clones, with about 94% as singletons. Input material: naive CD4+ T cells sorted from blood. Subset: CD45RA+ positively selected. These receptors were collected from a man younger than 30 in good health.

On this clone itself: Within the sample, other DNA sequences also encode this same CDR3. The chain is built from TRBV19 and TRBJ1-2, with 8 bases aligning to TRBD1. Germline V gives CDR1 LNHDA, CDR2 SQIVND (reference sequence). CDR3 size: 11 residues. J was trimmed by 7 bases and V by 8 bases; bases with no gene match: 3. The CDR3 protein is CASQGAGGYTF. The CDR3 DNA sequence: TGTGCCAGTCAGGGGGCCGGTGGCTACACCTTC.

CDR3 protein: CASSLRGLAGYNEQFF. Here the CDR3 DNA reads TGTGCCAGCAGCCTTAGGGGACTAGCGGGATACAATGAGCAGTTCTTC. The chain has TRBV13 and TRBJ2-1; 13 bases fit TRBD2. The CDR3 extends over 16 amino acids. Germline V CDR1 and CDR2: PRHDT, FYEKMQ (reference sequence). V lost 5 bases to trimming and J lost 4 bases; unmatched junction nucleotides: 5.

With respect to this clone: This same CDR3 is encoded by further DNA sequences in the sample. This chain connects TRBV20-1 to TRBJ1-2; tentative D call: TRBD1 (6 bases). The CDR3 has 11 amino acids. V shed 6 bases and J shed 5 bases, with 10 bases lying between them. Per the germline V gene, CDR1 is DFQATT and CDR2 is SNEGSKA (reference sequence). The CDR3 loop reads CSAGGAYGYTF. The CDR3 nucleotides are TGCAGTGCGGGGGGGGCTTATGGCTACACCTTC.

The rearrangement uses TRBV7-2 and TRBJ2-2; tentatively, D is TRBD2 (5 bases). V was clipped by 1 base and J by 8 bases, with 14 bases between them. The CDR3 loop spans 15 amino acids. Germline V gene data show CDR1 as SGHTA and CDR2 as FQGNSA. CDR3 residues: CASSLGVSGSGELFF. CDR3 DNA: TGTGCCAGCAGCTTAGGCGTGTCGGGGTCAGGGGAGCTGTTTTTT.

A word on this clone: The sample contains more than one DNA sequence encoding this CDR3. The CDR3 loop is CASSYSGTDYEQYF. The CDR3 region has the DNA TGTGCCAGCAGTTACTCAGGGACAGACTACGAGCAGTACTTC. J is TRBJ2-7 and V is TRBV6-5; the match to TRBD1 covers 7 bases. V trimming: 0 bases; J trimming: 3 bases; junction bases outside the gene matches: 2. The CDR3 runs to 14 residues. Germline CDR1 is MNHEY and CDR2 is SVGAGI.

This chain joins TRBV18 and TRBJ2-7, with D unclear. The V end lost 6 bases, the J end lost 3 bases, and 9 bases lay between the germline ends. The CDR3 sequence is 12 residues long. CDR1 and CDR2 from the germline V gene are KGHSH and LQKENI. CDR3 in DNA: TGTGCCAGCTCGGTTCGGAGCTACGAGCAGTACTTC. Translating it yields CASSVRSYEQYF.

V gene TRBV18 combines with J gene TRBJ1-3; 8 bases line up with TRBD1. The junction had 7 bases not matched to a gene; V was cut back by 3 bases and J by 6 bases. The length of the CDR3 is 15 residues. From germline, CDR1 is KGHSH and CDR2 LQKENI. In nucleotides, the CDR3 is TGTGCCAGCTCACCGACTTTACAGGGGGAAAACACCATATATTTT. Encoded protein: CASSPTLQGENTIYF.

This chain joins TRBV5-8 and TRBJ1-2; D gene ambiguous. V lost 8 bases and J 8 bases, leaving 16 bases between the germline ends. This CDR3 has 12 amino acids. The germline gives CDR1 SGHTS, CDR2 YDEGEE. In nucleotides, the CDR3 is TGTGCCAGTAAGACACAACGGGCAGGCTACACCTTC. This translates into CASKTQRAGYTF.

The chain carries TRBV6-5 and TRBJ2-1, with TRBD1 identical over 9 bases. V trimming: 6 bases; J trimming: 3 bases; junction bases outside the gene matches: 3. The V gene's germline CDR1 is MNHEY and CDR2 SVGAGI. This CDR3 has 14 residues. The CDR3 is CASSRDRVYNEQFF. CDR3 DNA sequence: TGTGCCAGCAGCCGGGACAGGGTCTACAATGAGCAGTTCTTC.

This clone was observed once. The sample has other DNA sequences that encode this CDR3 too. The CDR3 is CASSYSTGPYEQYF. DNA of the CDR3: TGTGCCAGCAGTTACTCGACAGGCCCCTACGAGCAGTACTTC. V and J are TRBV6-5 and TRBJ2-7; perhaps TRBD1 as D (6 bases). There are 14 residues in the CDR3. Per the germline V gene, CDR1 is MNHEY and CDR2 is SVGAGI. Trimming took off 0 bases at V and 2 bases at J, with 8 bases between the two ends.

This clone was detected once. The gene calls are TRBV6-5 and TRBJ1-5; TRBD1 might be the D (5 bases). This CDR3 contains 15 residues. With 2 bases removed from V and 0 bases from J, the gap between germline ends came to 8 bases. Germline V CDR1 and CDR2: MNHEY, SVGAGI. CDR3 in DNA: TGTGCCAGCAGTTACGGTGGGGCTAGCAATCAGCCCCAGCATTTT. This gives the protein CASSYGGASNQPQHF.

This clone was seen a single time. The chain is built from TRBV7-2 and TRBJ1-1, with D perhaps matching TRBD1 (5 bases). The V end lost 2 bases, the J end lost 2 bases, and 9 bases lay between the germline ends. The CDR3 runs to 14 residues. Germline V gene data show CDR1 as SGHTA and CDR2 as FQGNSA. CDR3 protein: CASSLRDGNTEAFF. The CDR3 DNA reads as TGTGCCAGCAGCTTACGGGACGGAAACACTGAAGCTTTCTTT.

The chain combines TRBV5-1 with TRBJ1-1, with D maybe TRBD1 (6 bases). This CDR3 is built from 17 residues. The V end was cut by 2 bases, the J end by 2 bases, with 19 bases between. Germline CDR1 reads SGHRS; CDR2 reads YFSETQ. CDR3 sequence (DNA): TGCGCCAGCAGCTTTAGGACAGCCTCTAAGGAAAACACTGAAGCTTTCTTT. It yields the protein CASSFRTASKENTEAFF.

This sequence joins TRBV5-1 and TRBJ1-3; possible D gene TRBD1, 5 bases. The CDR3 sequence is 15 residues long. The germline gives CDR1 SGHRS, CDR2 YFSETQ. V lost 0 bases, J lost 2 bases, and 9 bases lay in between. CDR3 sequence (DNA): TGCGCCAGCAGCTTGGAAGGGGCTCCTGGAAACACCATATATTTT. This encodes CASSLEGAPGNTIYF. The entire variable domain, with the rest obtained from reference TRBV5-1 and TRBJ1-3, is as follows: KAGVTQTPRYLIKTRGQQVTLSCSPISGHRSVSWYQQTPGQGLQFLFEYFSETQRNKGNFPGRFSGRQFSNSRSEMNVSTLELGDSALYLCASSLEGAPGNTIYFGEGSWLTVV.

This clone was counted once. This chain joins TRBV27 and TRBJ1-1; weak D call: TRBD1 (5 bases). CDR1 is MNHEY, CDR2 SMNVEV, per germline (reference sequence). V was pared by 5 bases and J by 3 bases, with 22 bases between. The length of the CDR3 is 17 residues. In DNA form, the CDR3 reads TGTGCCAGCAGTACCCGCTCCTGGGGCGAATCTCACACTGAAGCTTTCTTT. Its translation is CASSTRSWGESHTEAFF.

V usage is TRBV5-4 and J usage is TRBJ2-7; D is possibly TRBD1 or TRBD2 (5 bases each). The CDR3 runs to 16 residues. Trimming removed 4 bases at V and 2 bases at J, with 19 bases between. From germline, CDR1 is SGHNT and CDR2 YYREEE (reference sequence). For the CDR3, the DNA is TGTGCCAGCAGCGTAGGGGCGACGGGGTTCACCTACGAGCAGTACTTC. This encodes CASSVGATGFTYEQYF. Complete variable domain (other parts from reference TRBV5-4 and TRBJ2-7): ETGVTQSPTHLIKTRGQQVTLRCSSQSGHNTVSWYQQALGQGPQFIFQYYREEENGRGNFPPRFSGLQFPNYSSELNVNALELDDSALYLCASSVGATGFTYEQYFGPGTRLTVT.

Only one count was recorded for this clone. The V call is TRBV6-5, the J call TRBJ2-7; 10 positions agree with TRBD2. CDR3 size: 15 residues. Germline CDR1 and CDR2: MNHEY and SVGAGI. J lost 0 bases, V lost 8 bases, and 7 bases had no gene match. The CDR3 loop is CASEHRTSGSYEQYF. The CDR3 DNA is TGTGCCAGCGAACATCGGACTAGCGGCTCCTACGAGCAGTACTTC.

DNA of the CDR3: TGTGCCAGCAGCTTGGCATGGGGTAGCGGAAGCAACACCGGGGAGCTGTTTTTT. Its translation: CASSLAWGSGSNTGELFF. The chain carries TRBV5-4 and TRBJ2-2, with a tentative D call TRBD2 (6 bases). The germline V and J ends were trimmed by 0 bases and 2 bases, with 17 bases remaining between them. The CDR3 extends over 18 amino acids. Germline CDR1 SGHNT, CDR2 YYREEE (reference sequence).

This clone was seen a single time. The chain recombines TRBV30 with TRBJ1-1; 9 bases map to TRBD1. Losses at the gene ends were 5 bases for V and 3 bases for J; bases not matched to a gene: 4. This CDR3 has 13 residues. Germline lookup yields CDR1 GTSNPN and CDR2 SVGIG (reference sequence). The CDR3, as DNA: TGTGCCTGGGAGGGACAGGGAGACACTGAAGCTTTCTTT. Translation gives CAWEGQGDTEAFF.

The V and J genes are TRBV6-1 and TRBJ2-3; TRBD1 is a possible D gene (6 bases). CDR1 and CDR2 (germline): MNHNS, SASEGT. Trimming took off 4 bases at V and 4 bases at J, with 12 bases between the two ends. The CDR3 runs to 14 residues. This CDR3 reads CASSVTGSADTQYF. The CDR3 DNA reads TGTGCCAGCAGTGTCACAGGGAGCGCAGATACGCAGTATTTT.

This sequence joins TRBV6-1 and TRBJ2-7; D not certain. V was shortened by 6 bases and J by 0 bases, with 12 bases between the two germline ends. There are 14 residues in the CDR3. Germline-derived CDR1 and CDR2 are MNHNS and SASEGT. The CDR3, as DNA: TGTGCCAGCAGCTTTGACCCGAGCTCCTACGAGCAGTACTTC. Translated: CASSFDPSSYEQYF.

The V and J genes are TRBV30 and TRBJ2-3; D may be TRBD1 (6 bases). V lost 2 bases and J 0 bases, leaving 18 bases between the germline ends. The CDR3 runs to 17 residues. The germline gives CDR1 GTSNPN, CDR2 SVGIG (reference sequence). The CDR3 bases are TGTGCCTGGAGTTCAACTCGGACAGCTACTAGCACAGATACGCAGTATTTT. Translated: CAWSSTRTATSTDTQYF.

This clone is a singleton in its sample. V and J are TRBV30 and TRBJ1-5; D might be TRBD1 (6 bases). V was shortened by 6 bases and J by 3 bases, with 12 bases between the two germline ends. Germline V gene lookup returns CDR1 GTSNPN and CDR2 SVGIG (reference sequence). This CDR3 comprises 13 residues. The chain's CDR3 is CACSDRDNQPQHF. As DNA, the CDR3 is TGTGCCTGCTCGGACAGAGACAATCAGCCCCAGCATTTT.

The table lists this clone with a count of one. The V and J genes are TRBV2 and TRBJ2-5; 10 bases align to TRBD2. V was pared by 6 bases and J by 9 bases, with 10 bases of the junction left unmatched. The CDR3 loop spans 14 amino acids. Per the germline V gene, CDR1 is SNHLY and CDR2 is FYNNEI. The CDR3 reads CASRVAGGPPSQYF. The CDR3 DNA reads TGTGCCAGCAGAGTAGCGGGGGGCCCCCCATCCCAGTACTTC.

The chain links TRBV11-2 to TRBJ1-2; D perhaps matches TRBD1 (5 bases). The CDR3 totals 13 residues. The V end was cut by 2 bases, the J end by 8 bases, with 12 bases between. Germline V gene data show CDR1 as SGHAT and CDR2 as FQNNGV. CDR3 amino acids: CASSLPLRTGYTF. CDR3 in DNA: TGTGCCAGCAGCTTACCTCTGCGGACAGGCTACACCTTC. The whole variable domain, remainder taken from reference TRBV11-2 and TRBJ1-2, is EAGVAQSPRYKIIEKRQSVAFWCNPISGHATLYWYQQILGQGPKLLIQFQNNGVVDDSQLPKDRFSAERLKGVDSTLKIQPAKLEDSAVYLCASSLPLRTGYTFGSGTRLTVV.

CDR3 DNA: TGCGCCAGCACGTGGGACAGGGGTAGCTATGGCTACACCTTC. Amino acid sequence: CASTWDRGSYGYTF. This chain uses TRBV10-1 with TRBJ1-2; 10 bases map to TRBD1. V was clipped by 7 bases and J by 4 bases; unmatched bases: 6. Germline V gene data show CDR1 as WNHNN and CDR2 as SYGVQD (reference sequence). CDR3 length: 14 amino acids.

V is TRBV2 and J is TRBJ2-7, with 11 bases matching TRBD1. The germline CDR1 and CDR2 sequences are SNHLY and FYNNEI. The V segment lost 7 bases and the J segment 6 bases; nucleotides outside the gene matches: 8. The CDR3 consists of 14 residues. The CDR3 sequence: CASMRTGGIAEQYF. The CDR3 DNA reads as TGTGCCAGCATGAGGACAGGGGGCATCGCCGAGCAGTACTTC.

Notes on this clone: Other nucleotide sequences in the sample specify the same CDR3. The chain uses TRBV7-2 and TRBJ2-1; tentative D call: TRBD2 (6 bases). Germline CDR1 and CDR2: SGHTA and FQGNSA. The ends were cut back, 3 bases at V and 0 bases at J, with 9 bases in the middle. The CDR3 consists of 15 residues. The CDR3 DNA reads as TGTGCCAGCAGCTTCCGGGACTCCTCCTACAATGAGCAGTTCTTC. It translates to CASSFRDSSYNEQFF.

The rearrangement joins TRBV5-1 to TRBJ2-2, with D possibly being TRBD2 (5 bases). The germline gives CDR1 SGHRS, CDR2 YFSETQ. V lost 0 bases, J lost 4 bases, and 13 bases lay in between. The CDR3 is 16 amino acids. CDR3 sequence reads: CASSLAWIGSTGELFF. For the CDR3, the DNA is TGCGCCAGCAGCTTGGCTTGGATAGGGAGCACCGGGGAGCTGTTTTTT.

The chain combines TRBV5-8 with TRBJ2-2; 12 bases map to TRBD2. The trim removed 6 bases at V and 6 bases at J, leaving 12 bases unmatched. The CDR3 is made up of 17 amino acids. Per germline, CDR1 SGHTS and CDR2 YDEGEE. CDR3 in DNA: TGTGCCAGCACCAAAATAAAGACTAGCGGGAGTTCCGGGGAGCTGTTTTTT. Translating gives CASTKIKTSGSSGELFF.